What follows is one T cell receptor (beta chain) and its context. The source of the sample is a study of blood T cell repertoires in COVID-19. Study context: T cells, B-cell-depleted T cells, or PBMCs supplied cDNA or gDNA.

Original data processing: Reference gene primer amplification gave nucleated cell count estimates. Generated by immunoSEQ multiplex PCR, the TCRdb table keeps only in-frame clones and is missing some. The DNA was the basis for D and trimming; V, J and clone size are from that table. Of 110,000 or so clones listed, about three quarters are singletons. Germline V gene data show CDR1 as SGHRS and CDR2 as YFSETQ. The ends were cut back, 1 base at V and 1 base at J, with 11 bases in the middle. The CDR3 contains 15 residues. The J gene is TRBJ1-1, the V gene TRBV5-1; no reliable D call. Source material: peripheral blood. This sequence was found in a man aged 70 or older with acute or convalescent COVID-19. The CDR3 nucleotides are TGCGCCAGCAGCTTGTCGAACAGAAGGAACACTGAAGCTTTCTTT. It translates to CASSLSNRRNTEAFF. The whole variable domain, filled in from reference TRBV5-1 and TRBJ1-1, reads KAGVTQTPRYLIKTRGQQVTLSCSPISGHRSVSWYQQTPGQGLQFLFEYFSETQRNKGNFPGRFSGRQFSNSRSEMNVSTLELGDSALYLCASSLSNRRNTEAFFGQGTRLTVV.